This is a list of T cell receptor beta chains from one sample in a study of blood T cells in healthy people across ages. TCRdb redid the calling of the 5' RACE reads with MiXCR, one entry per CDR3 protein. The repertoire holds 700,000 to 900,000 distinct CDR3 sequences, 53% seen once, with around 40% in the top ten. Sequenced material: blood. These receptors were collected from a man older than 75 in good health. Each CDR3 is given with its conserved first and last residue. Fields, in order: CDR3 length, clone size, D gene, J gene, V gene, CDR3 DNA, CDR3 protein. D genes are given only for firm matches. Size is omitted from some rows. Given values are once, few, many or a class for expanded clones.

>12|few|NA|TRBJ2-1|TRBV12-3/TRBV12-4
TGTGCCAGCAGTTTAGGGGGGGCTGAGCAGTTCTTC
CASSLGGAEQFF
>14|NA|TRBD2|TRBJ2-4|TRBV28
TGTGCCAGCATCAGCGGGGGGACAGAAAACATTCAGTACTTC
CASISGGTENIQYF
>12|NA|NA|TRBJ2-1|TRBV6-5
TGTGCCAGCAACAGCCACGGCGGTGAGCAGTTCTTC
CASNSHGGEQFF
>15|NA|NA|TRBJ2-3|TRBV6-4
TGTGCCAGCAGTCCTTTTTCAGGGAACACAGATACGCAGTATTTT
CASSPFSGNTDTQYF
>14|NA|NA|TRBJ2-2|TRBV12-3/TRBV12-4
TGTGCCAGCAGTTTATCTAGCTCGGGCGGGGAGCTGTTTTTT
CASSLSSSGGELFF
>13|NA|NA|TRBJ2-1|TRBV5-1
TGCGCCAGCAGCCAGCCAGGGGAGGGTGAGCAGTTCTTC
CASSQPGEGEQFF
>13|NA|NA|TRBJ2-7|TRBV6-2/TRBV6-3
TGTGCCAGCCGGGGGGACAGCTTCTACGAGCAGTACTTC
CASRGDSFYEQYF
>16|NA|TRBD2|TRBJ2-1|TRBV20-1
TGCAGTGCGACAGGACTAGCGGGGGCCTCCTACAATGAGCAGTTCTTC
CSATGLAGASYNEQFF
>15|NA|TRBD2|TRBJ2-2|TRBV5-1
TGCGCCAGCAAGTCACTAGCGGGAGACACCGGGGAGCTGTTTTTT
CASKSLAGDTGELFF
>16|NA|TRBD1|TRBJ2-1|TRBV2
TGTGCCAGCACCTCTATTCGGACAGGGTCGAGCAATGAGCAGTTCTTC
CASTSIRTGSSNEQFF
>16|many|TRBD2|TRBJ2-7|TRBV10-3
TGTGCCATCAGTGAGGGGCCGAGCGGGAGTTCCTACGAGCAGTACTTC
CAISEGPSGSSYEQYF
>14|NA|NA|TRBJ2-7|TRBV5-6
TGTGCCAGCAGCTTTCGAGCGAACTCCTACGAGCAGTACTTC
CASSFRANSYEQYF
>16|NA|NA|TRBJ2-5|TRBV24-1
TGTGCCACCAGTGATCCTCTAGCGAGAGGTCAAGAGACCCAGTACTTC
CATSDPLARGQETQYF
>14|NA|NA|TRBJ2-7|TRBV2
TGTGCCAGCAGTTCTGACACTAGCTCCTACGAGCAGTACTTC
CASSSDTSSYEQYF
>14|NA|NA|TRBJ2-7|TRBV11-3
TGTGCCAGCAGCTTAGATCCTACGGCCTACGAGCAGTACTTC
CASSLDPTAYEQYF
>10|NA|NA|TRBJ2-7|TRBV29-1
TGCAGCGTTGAAACGCACGAGCAGTACTTC
CSVETHEQYF
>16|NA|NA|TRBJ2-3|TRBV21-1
TGTGCCAGCAGCAAGGAACGGCAGGGAGAGCACAGATACGCGTATTTT
CASSKERQGEHRYAYF
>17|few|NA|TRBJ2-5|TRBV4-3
TGCGCCAGCAGCCAAGATTGGGGTCTTATCGGCCAAGAGACCCAGTACTTC
CASSQDWGLIGQETQYF
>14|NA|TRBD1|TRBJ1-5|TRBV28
TGTGCCAGCAGTTTCAACAGGGGCCATCAGCCCCAGCATTTT
CASSFNRGHQPQHF
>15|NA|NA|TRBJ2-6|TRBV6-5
TGTGCCAGCGCAACCAGGGCAGACGGGGCCAACGTCCTGACTTTC
CASATRADGANVLTF
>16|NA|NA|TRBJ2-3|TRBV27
TGTGCCAGCAGTTTGTGGGCCTTCGGGGTGGCAGATACGCAGTATTTT
CASSLWAFGVADTQYF
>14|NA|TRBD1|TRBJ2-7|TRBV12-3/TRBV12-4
TGTGCCAGCAGCGTACAGGGGGCGCGATACGAGCAGTACTTC
CASSVQGARYEQYF
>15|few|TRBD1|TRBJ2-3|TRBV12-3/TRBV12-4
TGTGCCAGCAGTTTTTCCGGGACAGGTCACAGAGACGCGTATTTT
CASSFSGTGHRDAYF
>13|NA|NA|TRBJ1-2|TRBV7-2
TGTGCCAGCAGCGTAAGACAAATCTATGGCTACACCTTC
CASSVRQIYGYTF
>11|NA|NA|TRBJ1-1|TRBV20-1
TGCAGTGCTAGACCTGGGACAGAAGCTTTCTTT
CSARPGTEAFF
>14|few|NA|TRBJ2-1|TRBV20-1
TGCAGTGCTGGAGGGAGTGGGGCCTACAATGAGCAGTTCTTC
CSAGGSGAYNEQFF
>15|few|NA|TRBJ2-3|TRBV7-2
TGTGCCAGCAGCTTAGGCGGAACTGCCACAGATACGCAGTATTTT
CASSLGGTATDTQYF